This T cell receptor beta chain stems from a study of neurological immune-mediated disorders. V lost 7 bases, J lost 8 bases, and 7 bases stayed unmatched. Germline lookup yields CDR1 ENHRY and CDR2 SYGVKD. This CDR3 comprises 12 residues. Over 200 million TCR-beta sequences, together covering 15-18 subjects, were produced by every individual sequencing run that was carried out. TCRdb re-called the 5' RACE reads through MiXCR, storing one row per CDR3 protein. The top ten hold roughly 1.4% of the sample, which has tens of thousands of distinct CDR3 sequences, roughly 3.6% seen once. This clonotype was counted ten times or more. Its antigen remains unknown. Preparation of the unsorted libraries drew on 2 million PBMCs stored at -80 C. Study-wide findings and caveats: The repertoires of 18 of 34 multiple sclerosis patients fell into one related-CDR3 cluster (a possible signature) under phylogenetic grouping.

The V and J genes are TRBV10-3 and TRBJ1-2, with TRBD1 matching over 7 bases. The sequencing sample was made of PBMCs. This TCR was sampled from a man in his thirties or forties with multiple sclerosis. DNA for the CDR3: TGTGCCATCACCACAGGGGCTATCGGCTACACCTTC. This sequence encodes CAITTGAIGYTF.